This T cell receptor (beta chain) is from a study of technical replicates of blood from a handful of donors. This table comes from immunoSEQ multiplex PCR, and its TCRdb copy is limited to in-frame clones, with some not included. The table lists roughly 80,000 clones, roughly 94% of them singletons. The CDR3 loop spans 17 amino acids. The germline V gene encodes CDR1 SGHNT and CDR2 YENEEA. V shed 2 bases, J shed 1 base, and the junction held 6 bases outside the gene matches. This sequence originates from a human donor in good health. The sample consisted of T cells isolated from PBMCs. The chain couples TRBV11-3 to TRBJ2-2; 8 nucleotides agree with TRBD1. The CDR3 sequence: CASSLMAGTGNTGELFF. CDR3 bases: TGTGCCAGCAGCTTAATGGCCGGGACAGGGAACACCGGGGAGCTGTTTTTT.